Shown below are 26 T cell receptor beta chains from a single sample sequenced in a study of T cell changes during pregnancy in multiple sclerosis. Produced via immunoSEQ multiplex PCR; TCRdb's table is partial and in-frame only. The data contain 50,000 to 70,000 clones, just under 95% of them singletons. The sample was peripheral blood, taken in the second trimester of pregnancy. These TCRs come from a female donor with multiple sclerosis, enrolled in a pregnancy study.

This sequence joins TRBV7-2 and TRBJ1-5; TRBD1 matches 7 bases. V shed 0 bases, J shed 4 bases, and the junction held 3 bases outside the gene matches. There are 15 residues in the CDR3. Germline CDR1 reads SGHTA; CDR2 reads FQGNSA. CDR3 sequence: CASSLAARGNQPQHF. In DNA, the CDR3 is TGTGCCAGCAGCTTAGCCGCCAGGGGGAATCAGCCCCAGCATTTT.

The chain couples TRBV28 to TRBJ2-2, with 9 bases fitting TRBD1. Germline values: CDR1 MDHEN, CDR2 SYDVKM. The length of the CDR3 is 15 residues. J gave up 6 bases and V 7 bases, and 9 bases lay outside the gene matches. The CDR3 region has the DNA TGTGCCAGCACCACGGACAGGGGCCGGGCCGGGGAGCTGTTTTTT. Translation gives CASTTDRGRAGELFF.

V and J are TRBV30 and TRBJ1-1; TRBD1 matches at 11 bases. V lost 2 bases, J lost 7 bases, and 6 bases stayed unmatched. The CDR3 consists of 14 residues. Germline CDR1 GTSNPN, CDR2 SVGIG (reference sequence). The CDR3 DNA reads as TGTGCCTGGAGTAGAGGGACAGGGGGTGTTGAAGCTTTCTTT. The encoded protein is CAWSRGTGGVEAFF.

This clone was picked up one time. V usage is TRBV5-1 and J usage is TRBJ1-1, with D possibly TRBD1 on 5 matching bases. The CDR3 consists of 14 residues. Germline CDR1 reads SGHRS; CDR2 reads YFSETQ. The germline V and J ends were trimmed by 2 bases and 1 base, with 9 bases remaining between them. The CDR3 loop reads CASSFSDKNTEAFF. The CDR3, as DNA: TGCGCCAGCAGCTTCTCGGACAAGAACACTGAAGCTTTCTTT.

V usage is TRBV19 and J usage is TRBJ2-1; 9 positions match TRBD2. CDR3 length equals 15 residues. J gave up 6 bases and V 3 bases, and 6 bases lay outside the gene matches. Germline V lookup: CDR1 LNHDA, CDR2 SQIVND (reference sequence). CDR3 DNA: TGTGCCAGTAGTATTGGTAGCGGGAGCGGCAATGAGCAGTTCTTC. Protein: CASSIGSGSGNEQFF.

The rearrangement links TRBV25-1 to TRBJ2-3; D gene unclear. Trimming left V 6 bases short and J 0 bases short, with 13 bases between. CDR1 MGHDK and CDR2 SYGVNS come from the germline V gene. CDR3 size: 15 residues. CDR3 amino acids: CASSPNRLSTDTQYF. The CDR3 DNA is TGTGCCAGCAGCCCAAATAGACTCAGCACAGATACGCAGTATTTT.

The chain combines TRBV5-6 with TRBJ2-3, with TRBD2 matching 12 bases. The CDR3 sequence is 19 residues long. The V segment lost 1 base and the J segment 7 bases; nucleotides outside the gene matches: 16. CDR1 SGHDT and CDR2 YYEEEE come from the germline V gene. This CDR3 reads CASSLKVLAGGSESNTQYF. CDR3 sequence (DNA): TGTGCCAGCAGCTTGAAGGTTCTAGCGGGAGGGTCCGAATCTAATACGCAGTATTTT.

The chain links TRBV2 to TRBJ2-3; 8 nucleotides line up with TRBD1. The CDR3 is 12 amino acids. The ends lost 8 bases at V and 5 bases at J; junction bases unmatched: 3. CDR1 SNHLY and CDR2 FYNNEI come from the germline V gene. The CDR3 bases are TGTGCCAGCGGACAGGGAATAGATACGCAGTATTTT. Amino acid sequence: CASGQGIDTQYF.

The genes are TRBV6-5 and TRBJ1-3; D may be TRBD1 (5 bases). The CDR3 has 15 amino acids. Germline CDR1 and CDR2: MNHEY and SVGAGI. V lost 5 bases, J lost 0 bases, and 11 bases lay in between. The CDR3 bases are TGTGCCAGCAGTGCCCCCGGGGGCTCTGGAAACACCATATATTTT. Encoded protein: CASSAPGGSGNTIYF.

V usage is TRBV29-1 and J usage is TRBJ1-1; D is ambiguous. CDR1 and CDR2 (germline): SQVTM, ANQGSEA. V lost 2 bases, J lost 4 bases, and 14 bases lay in between. The CDR3 runs to 14 residues. The CDR3 is CSVERQVFSTEAFF. CDR3 DNA: TGCAGCGTTGAAAGGCAGGTCTTCAGCACTGAAGCTTTCTTT.

The chain has TRBV19 and TRBJ2-7; TRBD1 agrees at 9 bases. V lost 6 bases and J lost 2; bases outside the gene matches: 8. Germline values: CDR1 LNHDA, CDR2 SQIVND (reference sequence). The CDR3 runs to 15 residues. CDR3 in amino acids: CASRSDGTGTYEQYF. DNA of the CDR3: TGTGCCAGTAGGTCAGACGGGACAGGGACCTACGAGCAGTACTTC.

The chain is built from TRBV6-6 and TRBJ1-5; D possibly corresponds to TRBD1 (5 bases). The CDR3 is 14 amino acids. Per germline, CDR1 MNHNY and CDR2 SVGAGI (reference sequence). The V and J ends lost 2 bases and 0 bases respectively, with 5 bases between them. The CDR3 loop reads CASSYDSSNQPQHF. In nucleotides, the CDR3 is TGTGCCAGCAGTTACGACAGTAGCAATCAGCCCCAGCATTTT.

J is TRBJ2-7 and V is TRBV4-2, with 10 bases that match TRBD2. The CDR3 consists of 14 residues. With 4 bases clipped from V and 3 bases from J, the junction kept 3 bases outside the gene matches. CDR1 is LGHNA and CDR2 is YNFKEQ in the germline V gene. CDR3 coding DNA: TGTGCCAGCAGCCTCAGCGGGAGGGACTACGAGCAGTACTTC. Its protein product is CASSLSGRDYEQYF.

This sequence joins TRBV5-4 and TRBJ2-3, with 8 positions matching TRBD1. CDR3 length: 14 amino acids. Per germline, CDR1 SGHNT and CDR2 YYREEE (reference sequence). Trimming at V came to 2 bases and at J to 4 bases, leaving 3 bases not matched to a gene. The CDR3 nucleotides are TGTGCCAGCAGCTTTCGACAGGGGCCAGATACGCAGTATTTT. Protein: CASSFRQGPDTQYF.

This chain uses TRBV28 with TRBJ2-3; 14 nucleotides line up with TRBD2. Germline V gene sequence: CDR1 MDHEN, CDR2 SYDVKM. This CDR3 has 16 residues. The J segment lost 4 bases and the V segment lost 4 bases, leaving 4 bases of the junction unmatched. For the CDR3, the DNA is TGTGCCAGCAGTTCGGGACTAGCGGGAGAATCAGATACGCAGTATTTT. Its protein is CASSSGLAGESDTQYF.

The V gene is TRBV14, the J gene TRBJ2-5, with 12 bases that match TRBD2. Trimming removed 4 bases from V and 5 bases from J; junction bases left unmatched: 11. CDR3 length: 17 residues. Germline values: CDR1 SGHDN, CDR2 FVKESK. The CDR3 sequence is CASSLSIPSGRDETQYF. The CDR3 DNA is TGTGCCAGCAGCCTCTCAATCCCTAGCGGGAGGGATGAGACCCAGTACTTC.

The chain recombines TRBV7-8 with TRBJ2-1, with TRBD1 matching 7 bases. The ends lost 5 bases at V and 8 bases at J; junction bases unmatched: 3. CDR3 length: 12 amino acids. Germline CDR1 and CDR2: SGHVS and FQNEAQ. The CDR3 DNA sequence: TGTGCCAGCAGCCTACAGGGGTATGAGCAGTTCTTC. Translation: CASSLQGYEQFF.

In this sample, this clone turned up once. CDR3 coding DNA: TGCGCCAGCAGCATGTTACAGGGGATGAACACTGAAGCTTTCTTT. It encodes CASSMLQGMNTEAFF. This chain uses TRBV5-1 with TRBJ1-1; 7 nucleotides align to TRBD1. Losses at the gene ends were 4 bases for V and 0 bases for J; bases not matched to a gene: 6. The CDR3 extends over 15 amino acids. Germline loops: CDR1 SGHRS, CDR2 YFSETQ.

This clone was seen more than once but under ten times. Here the CDR3 DNA reads TGCGCCGGAGGGGGCGTCACTGAAGCTTTCTTT. This codes for CAGGGVTEAFF. V and J are TRBV10-1 and TRBJ1-1, with 7 bases lining up with TRBD1. The germline CDR1 and CDR2 sequences are WNHNN and SYGVQD (reference sequence). The V gene end was trimmed by 11 bases and the J gene end by 4 bases; junction bases not matched to a gene: 4. The CDR3 contains 11 residues.

The chain is built from TRBV19 and TRBJ1-5, with TRBD1 matching 8 bases. CDR3 size: 17 residues. J was trimmed by 2 bases and V by 7 bases; bases with no gene match: 13. Germline CDR1 reads LNHDA; CDR2 reads SQIVND (reference sequence). The CDR3 sequence is CASTKTPPGQGNQPQHF. In DNA, the CDR3 is TGTGCCAGTACAAAGACTCCTCCGGGACAGGGCAATCAGCCCCAGCATTTT.

The rearrangement links TRBV2 to TRBJ1-1; TRBD1 might be the D (6 bases). Trimming removed 6 bases from V and 6 bases from J, with 20 bases in between. This CDR3 spans 15 amino acids. Germline V lookup: CDR1 SNHLY, CDR2 FYNNEI. The DNA of the CDR3 is TGTGCCAGCAGCGAATCCACAGGGTTAGTCGCTGAAGCTTTCTTT. Residues: CASSESTGLVAEAFF.

The gene calls are TRBV5-1 and TRBJ1-1; weak D call: TRBD1 (5 bases). Trimming took 0 bases from V and 3 from J, leaving 15 bases between them. The CDR3 consists of 16 residues. In germline, CDR1 is SGHRS, CDR2 YFSETQ. CDR3 in amino acids: CASSLEYGGGDTEAFF. CDR3 sequence (DNA): TGCGCCAGCAGCTTGGAGTATGGGGGAGGTGACACTGAAGCTTTCTTT.

This rearrangement joins TRBV28 to TRBJ2-1, with 9 bases aligning to TRBD2. Germline V lookup: CDR1 MDHEN, CDR2 SYDVKM. The CDR3 has 15 residues. J gave up 8 bases and V 5 bases, and 10 bases lay outside the gene matches. CDR3 region: CASSTGTSPRHEQFF. The CDR3 nucleotides are TGTGCCAGCAGTACCGGGACTAGCCCTCGGCATGAGCAGTTCTTC.

The DNA of the CDR3 is TGCGCCAGCAGCTTAACCCAGGGGTCTTCTGGAAACACCATATATTTT. Translating it yields CASSLTQGSSGNTIYF. This chain joins TRBV5-1 and TRBJ1-3, with D perhaps TRBD1 (6 bases). The germline V gene encodes CDR1 SGHRS and CDR2 YFSETQ. V lost 2 bases, J lost 1 base, and 13 bases lay in between. The CDR3 runs 16 residues.

This clone appeared once. This chain connects TRBV29-1 to TRBJ2-1; perhaps TRBD2 as D (5 bases). The CDR3 contains 14 residues. V was shortened by 8 bases and J by 3 bases, with 17 bases between the two germline ends. Per germline, CDR1 SQVTM and CDR2 ANQGSEA. The CDR3 DNA reads TGCAGCCTCTCGGGGAGCGGAGACTACAATGAGCAGTTCTTC. Protein sequence: CSLSGSGDYNEQFF.

This clone was detected once. The chain is built from TRBV9 and TRBJ1-1; 10 bases agree with TRBD1. J gave up 6 bases and V 0 bases, and 5 bases lay outside the gene matches. CDR3 length: 15 residues. CDR1 and CDR2 from the germline V gene are SGDLS and YYNGEE. The CDR3 loop is CASSVETGGLAEAFF. CDR3 DNA sequence: TGTGCCAGCAGCGTAGAGACAGGGGGCTTGGCTGAAGCTTTCTTT.